This entry concerns a single T cell receptor beta chain. Its target is not known. The data were taken from a study of T cells in localized non-small cell lung cancer. Profiled with immunoSEQ multiplex PCR; TCRdb holds only in-frame clones, not every one. The sample has about 83,000 clones, around 81% seen once; the top ten hold about a tenth. The CDR3 has 14 amino acids. The V and J ends lost 4 bases and 4 bases respectively, with 11 bases between them. Germline V gene lookup returns CDR1 MNHEY and CDR2 SMNVEV (reference sequence). Findings and limits, study-wide: Exceeding tumor, uninvolved adjacent lung had the highest T cell clonality. Appearing in adjacent lung were a median approximately 50 of the top 100 tumor clones.

The chain is built from TRBV27 and TRBJ1-5, with D possibly TRBD1 on 5 matching bases. The origin of this receptor is an older female donor with stage I lung adenocarcinoma. Sequencing used peripheral blood, obtained before any cancer treatment. CDR3 amino acids: CASSSLGQNQPQHF. The CDR3 DNA is TGTGCCAGCAGTTCACTCGGACAAAATCAGCCCCAGCATTTT.